The 15 T cell receptor beta chains below come from one sample, sequenced in a study of OX40 agonist ivuxolimab in advanced cancers. Libraries were prepared through the immunoSEQ multiplex PCR assay. TCRdb obtained this table from immuneACCESS and retained in-frame rearrangements with V and J assigned. These tables miss some clones; where compared with another copy, unresolved V genes account for less than half of the shortfall, and the remainder is unexplained. Present in this sample are about 91,000 clones, roughly 84% of which were seen just once. The ten top clones hold 0.95% to 1.3% of the sample. The material sequenced was CD4+ or CD8+ T cells sorted from blood, taken in a trial of the OX40 agonist ivuxolimab. Receptors were obtained from an adult with an advanced solid tumor such as melanoma, head and neck, liver or kidney cancer.

This clone was counted a single time. The chain has TRBV5-1 and TRBJ2-5, with 7 bases aligning to TRBD1. The CDR3 totals 15 residues. CDR1 and CDR2 (germline): SGHRS, YFSETQ. J lost 5 bases, V lost 2 bases, and 9 bases had no gene match. The CDR3: CASSLNEGASETQYF. For the CDR3, the DNA is TGCGCCAGCAGCTTAAACGAGGGGGCGTCGGAGACCCAGTACTTC.

V is TRBV19 and J is TRBJ1-4; tentatively, D is TRBD1 (6 bases). CDR1 and CDR2 (germline): LNHDA, SQIVND (reference sequence). CDR3 size: 16 residues. Trimming cost V 5 bases and J 0 bases, with 13 bases left between them. This CDR3 reads CASSGGPSSTNEKLFF. In DNA, the CDR3 is TGTGCCAGTAGTGGGGGCCCTTCATCAACTAATGAAAAACTGTTTTTT.

The chain has TRBV10-3 and TRBJ2-2, with TRBD1 identical over 8 bases. This CDR3 comprises 16 residues. The V gene's germline CDR1 is ENHRY and CDR2 SYGVKD. V gave up 3 bases and J gave up 7 bases; unmatched junction bases: 10. The CDR3 nucleotides read TGTGCCATCAGTGAACGGACAGGGACGGAGGGCGGGGAGCTGTTTTTT. Amino acid sequence: CAISERTGTEGGELFF.

The chain combines TRBV28 with TRBJ1-5, with 8 bases that match TRBD1. This CDR3 comprises 15 residues. CDR1 is MDHEN and CDR2 is SYDVKM in the germline V gene. V lost 3 bases, J lost 4 bases, and 5 bases stayed unmatched. DNA for the CDR3: TGTGCCAGCAGTTTCCGGGACAGGAAAAATCAGCCCCAGCATTTT. It translates to CASSFRDRKNQPQHF.

The gene calls are TRBV4-3 and TRBJ2-5; TRBD2 matches 8 bases. CDR3 length: 16 residues. Looked up from germline, CDR1 is LGHNA and CDR2 is YSLEER. J was trimmed by 7 bases and V by 1 base; bases with no gene match: 11. CDR3 protein: CASSQGSSGGGGTQYF. CDR3 DNA sequence: TGCGCCAGCAGCCAAGGTTCCAGCGGGGGCGGAGGGACCCAGTACTTC.

This chain connects TRBV7-2 to TRBJ2-5, with D tentatively TRBD2 (5 bases). Trimming stripped 5 bases from V and 5 bases from J, with 15 bases between. The CDR3 is made up of 14 amino acids. CDR1 and CDR2 (germline): SGHTA, FQGNSA. The CDR3 region is CASSLGKGMETQYF. The DNA for the CDR3 is TGTGCCAGCAGCCTCGGGAAGGGTATGGAGACCCAGTACTTC.

On this clone itself: Other nucleotide sequences from this sample produce the same CDR3. The chain carries TRBV7-2 and TRBJ2-5; no clear D. This CDR3 spans 11 amino acids. The germline V gene encodes CDR1 SGHTA and CDR2 FQGNSA. The V gene lost 4 bases and the J gene lost 2 bases, with 2 bases spanning the gap. The CDR3 spells CASSSQETQYF. The CDR3 DNA reads TGTGCCAGCAGCTCACAAGAGACCCAGTACTTC.

CDR3 nucleotide sequence: TGCGCCAGCAGCGCACAGGGGGGGAACACTGAAGCTTTCTTT. Translating it yields CASSAQGGNTEAFF. The chain is built from TRBV5-1 and TRBJ1-1; TRBD1 aligns across 8 bases. V dropped 4 bases and J dropped 1; count of bases not matched to a gene: 3. The CDR3 is 14 residues long. Germline CDR1 SGHRS, CDR2 YFSETQ.

The chain employs TRBV19 and TRBJ1-1, with unresolved D. Per the germline V gene, CDR1 is LNHDA and CDR2 is SQIVND (reference sequence). The CDR3 loop spans 11 amino acids. V was pared by 8 bases and J by 3 bases, with 7 bases between. The CDR3 DNA is TGTGCCAGTGTAGTCCACACTGAAGCTTTCTTT. Amino acids: CASVVHTEAFF. Drawing the rest from reference TRBV19 and TRBJ1-1, the complete variable domain is DGGITQSPKYLFRKEGQNVTLSCEQNLNHDAMYWYRQDPGQGLRLIYYSQIVNDFQKGDIAEGYSVSREKKESFPLTVTSAQKNPTAFYLCASVVHTEAFFGQGTRLTVV.

This chain connects TRBV28 to TRBJ1-1; no definite D call. The CDR3 is made up of 10 amino acids. The V end was cut by 7 bases, the J end by 6 bases, with 6 bases between. Germline CDR1 is MDHEN and CDR2 is SYDVKM. In DNA form, the CDR3 reads TGTGCCAGCAACGGACCTGAAGCTTTCTTT. The encoded protein is CASNGPEAFF.

This clone was counted a few times. The chain employs TRBV7-3 and TRBJ2-5; 8 bases are shared with TRBD2. The CDR3 is 14 residues long. The J segment lost 6 bases and the V segment lost 6 bases, leaving 9 bases of the junction unmatched. Germline CDR1 reads SGHTA; CDR2 reads FQGTGA. Written as DNA, the CDR3 is TGTGCCAGCAGTTCGACTAGCGATAGGAAGACCCAGTACTTC. Translation: CASSSTSDRKTQYF.

This chain links TRBV28 with TRBJ1-1; TRBD1 is a possible D gene (5 bases). CDR1 and CDR2 (germline): MDHEN, SYDVKM. The length of the CDR3 is 15 residues. V was pared by 5 bases and J by 1 base, with 14 bases between. DNA of the CDR3: TGTGCCAGCAGTCCCCCGACGGGACCGAACACTGAAGCTTTCTTT. Translated: CASSPPTGPNTEAFF.

In DNA, the CDR3 is TGCAGTGCTACAGATACGCAGTATTTT. Encoded protein: CSATDTQYF. The chain uses TRBV20-1 and TRBJ2-3, with D hard to call. V was cut by 4 bases and J by 4 bases, with 0 bases left in between. The CDR3 spans 9 residues. Germline CDR1 DFQATT, CDR2 SNEGSKA (reference sequence).

The chain recombines TRBV14 with TRBJ1-2, with a weak D call TRBD1 (5 bases). From germline, CDR1 is SGHDN and CDR2 FVKESK. The CDR3 sequence is 14 residues long. V gave up 1 base and J gave up 4 bases, with 10 bases separating them. CDR3 sequence (DNA): TGTGCCAGCAGCCAAGGTTCGACAGCCTATGGCTACACCTTC. Translation: CASSQGSTAYGYTF.

The chain carries TRBV7-8 and TRBJ1-1; TRBD1 is a possible D gene (5 bases). Germline V gene data show CDR1 as SGHVS and CDR2 as FQNEAQ. CDR3 length equals 13 residues. Trimming removed 9 bases at V and 0 bases at J, with 11 bases between. CDR3: CASKVRVNTEAFF. The DNA of the CDR3 is TGTGCCAGTAAGGTCAGGGTGAACACTGAAGCTTTCTTT.